One and the same sample provided the 7 T cell receptor beta chains below, sequenced in a study of regulatory T cells in long-lasting Graves disease. iRepertoire HTBI primers and Arm-PCR of CDR3 regions built TCR beta libraries. MiXCR, applied by TCRdb to the multiplex PCR reads, yields one record per CDR3 protein. In the table there are 420,000 or so distinct CDR3 sequences, around 15% of which are singletons. The time point here: newly diagnosed GD, antithyroid drugs for less than 3 months. Generation of the TCR library employed RNA extracted from PBMCs. The same data also contributed to another study, on T cells in Graves' hyperthyroidism and ophthalmopathy.

The sample here was peripheral blood mononuclear cells (PBMCs), taken at new diagnosis, from a patient treated with antithyroid drugs. The receptors here all came from a woman under 30 with Graves disease.

This clonotype was detected many times. V usage is TRBV7-2 and J usage is TRBJ2-6; no firm D call. Germline V gene lookup returns CDR1 SGHTA and CDR2 FQGNSA. CDR3 size: 20 residues. Trimming removed 2 bases at V and 0 bases at J, with 20 bases between. CDR3 residues: CASSLKRVAAARSGANVLTF. CDR3 coding DNA: TGTGCCAGCAGCTTAAAACGAGTCGCGGCGGCCCGCTCTGGGGCCAACGTCCTGACTTTC.

As DNA, the CDR3 is TGCAGTGCCGGACTAGCCCCACAAGAGACCCAGTACTTC. Encoded protein: CSAGLAPQETQYF. The V and J genes are TRBV20-1 and TRBJ2-5; TRBD2 agrees at 8 bases. With 6 bases clipped from V and 2 bases from J, the junction kept 5 bases outside the gene matches. In germline, CDR1 is DFQATT, CDR2 SNEGSKA (reference sequence). This CDR3 is 13 amino acids long.

The genes are TRBV18 and TRBJ2-5; D tentatively reads TRBD1 or TRBD2 (5 bases each). CDR1 and CDR2 (germline): KGHSH, LQKENI. The V gene lost 2 bases and the J gene lost 2 bases, with 18 bases spanning the gap. The CDR3 sequence is 17 residues long. CDR3 loop: CASSPGPGPTHQETQYF. The CDR3 DNA sequence: TGTGCCAGCTCACCAGGTCCGGGACCCACTCATCAAGAGACCCAGTACTTC.

This clonotype was recorded a few times. This chain connects TRBV28 to TRBJ2-7; the D gene is possibly TRBD1 (5 bases). The CDR3 length is 12 residues. V was shortened by 7 bases and J by 4 bases, with 11 bases between the two germline ends. The germline gives CDR1 MDHEN, CDR2 SYDVKM. This chain's CDR3 is CASIDSSYEQYF. In nucleotides, the CDR3 is TGTGCCAGCATTGACAGCTCGTACGAGCAGTACTTC.

This clonotype was observed at least ten times. The CDR3 bases are TGTGCCAGCAGCTTAGGGGGGCCGAGCACAGATACGCAGTATTTT. This encodes CASSLGGPSTDTQYF. The chain links TRBV28 to TRBJ2-3; D is possibly TRBD1 or TRBD2 (6 bases each). The V gene lost 6 bases and the J gene lost 0 bases, with 13 bases spanning the gap. CDR1 MDHEN and CDR2 SYDVKM come from the germline V gene. The CDR3 contains 15 residues.

The chain uses TRBV24-1 and TRBJ2-1; TRBD2 might be the D (6 bases). V lost 4 bases to trimming and J lost 6 bases, with 15 bases between them. This CDR3 spans 15 amino acids. Per germline, CDR1 KGHDR and CDR2 SFDVKD. The CDR3 coding sequence is TGTGCCACCAGTGACCCCCGGGGGACTGCCAATGAGCAGTTCTTC. Protein sequence: CATSDPRGTANEQFF.

The chain links TRBV9 to TRBJ2-7; possibly TRBD1 for D (6 bases). V gave up 0 bases and J gave up 4 bases, with 14 bases separating them. This CDR3 is built from 15 residues. Germline CDR1 SGDLS, CDR2 YYNGEE. Here the CDR3 reads CASSVGAGEEYEQYF. CDR3 sequence (DNA): TGTGCCAGCAGCGTAGGAGCAGGGGAAGAATACGAGCAGTACTTC.